This TCR beta chain was sequenced in a study of blood T cell repertoires in COVID-19 (dated by TCRdb to 2020 to 2022). About the study as a whole: Samples from collaborators originated in the United States, Italy and Spain and spanned both the acute and convalescent phases of COVID-19. The material from the prospective study consisted of cDNA or gDNA derived from T cells, B-cell-depleted T cells, or PBMCs. Subjects who had been exposed to COVID-19, were actively infected with it, or had recovered from it provided the deeply sampled blood TCRbeta repertoires that made up the dataset. The repertoires were released in a freely available public database meant as a resource for research on the immune response to SARS-CoV-2. Samples were obtained from the ongoing ImmuneRACE study (first 160 participants) and from 950 to 1,500 subjects provided by 6 global collaborators. Nearly every sample came with metadata listing a de-identified subject ID, COVID-19 status, age in years and sex. HLA class I and class II types, where available, came from metadata supplied by the sample provider rather than from assay-based typing. Results the study describes overall, beyond this receptor: How much clinical and demographic metadata was included differed by source and by participant, and the metadata was provided uncurated.

With regard to this clone: No antigen is known for it. No per-base quality is available; no much larger clone lies one base away.

The collaborating institutions used their own protocols to collect whole blood in K2EDTA tubes. For TCRbeta analysis, collaborators shipped samples as frozen whole blood, isolated PBMCs, or DNA extracted from either of those sample types. V is shortened by 6 bases, J by 3 bases, and the region joining them spans 14 bases. CDR1 and CDR2 were assigned from the germline V gene as SGHTA and FQGNSA. The CDR3 starts with the cysteine, ends with the phenylalanine, and has 14 residues. Only the CDR3 DNA is retained, 42 bases long and in frame from the first base. The immunoSEQ Assay, a bias-controlled multiplex PCR, was used to amplify TCRbeta CDR3 regions from genomic DNA. In the authors' own workflow: The number of nucleated cells in each sample was estimated from the amplification of reference gene primers within the assay. Sequence reads were collapsed and filtered to measure the absolute abundance of every unique TCRbeta CDR3 rearrangement. For each sample, productive Simpson clonality was calculated as the square root of Simpson's diversity index over productive rearrangements. TCRdb limited this immuneACCESS table to in-frame rearrangements with V and J called. A share of clones is missing; checked studies link under half to unresolved V genes, and the rest is unexplained. D and trimming come from the DNA, and the V and J calls and clone size come from that table. This sample comprises about 140,000 clones, 84% of them detected only once. The ten top clones hold roughly 10% of the sample.

Sequenced sample: peripheral blood. The source is a woman of 80 years or more in a cohort sampled during active or convalescent COVID-19. Rearrangement joined TRBV7-2 to TRBJ2-5, with TRBD2 as a weak D call on 7 bases. Read as DNA, the sequence is TGTGCCAGCAGTTGGGGGGGCGTAGAAGAGACCCAGTACTTC. Translated, this is CASSWGGVEETQYF.